One sample yielded the 29 T cell receptor beta chains listed below, sequenced in a study of cytomegalovirus exposure and HLA in healthy donors. Sequencing used immunoSEQ multiplex PCR; TCRdb keeps in-frame clones, though not all of them. This sample yields 55,000 to 65,000 clones, of which about nine tenths are seen a single time; around 2.8% belongs to the top ten. Sequenced sample: PBMCs. The receptors here all came from a man between 18 and 35 years old in good health and CMV-seronegative.

V is TRBV6-6 and J is TRBJ1-2; D might be TRBD1 (6 bases). The CDR3 spans 15 residues. The germline V gene encodes CDR1 MNHNY and CDR2 SVGAGI (reference sequence). V was clipped by 6 bases and J by 0 bases, with 14 bases between them. The DNA for the CDR3 is TGTGCCAGCAGACCACGGGACACCTCTAACTATGGCTACACCTTC. Protein product: CASRPRDTSNYGYTF.

The V call is TRBV6-6, the J call TRBJ1-2, with TRBD1 matching over 9 bases. The CDR3 contains 12 residues. Germline V gives CDR1 MNHNY, CDR2 SVGAGI (reference sequence). The V gene end was trimmed by 6 bases and the J gene end by 8 bases; junction bases not matched to a gene: 4. The CDR3 is CASRATGGGYTF. The CDR3 DNA follows: TGTGCCAGCAGAGCTACAGGGGGCGGCTACACCTTC.

The V gene is TRBV7-6, the J gene TRBJ1-3; 7 nucleotides agree with TRBD1. In germline, CDR1 is SGHVS, CDR2 FNYEAQ. Unmatched junction bases numbered 5, after V lost 4 bases and J lost 5 bases. This CDR3 has 14 residues. The CDR3 region is CASSSGGQRNTIYF. The CDR3 DNA follows: TGTGCCAGCAGCTCCGGGGGACAGCGAAACACCATATATTTT.

The chain carries TRBV28 and TRBJ2-7; the match to TRBD1 covers 8 bases. Germline V lookup: CDR1 MDHEN, CDR2 SYDVKM. V gave up 3 bases and J gave up 5 bases; unmatched junction bases: 6. CDR3 length: 14 residues. CDR3 in DNA: TGTGCCAGCAGTTTGGTCGGACAGGGAAACGAGCAGTACTTC. Residues: CASSLVGQGNEQYF.

Only one count was recorded for this clone. The chain recombines TRBV4-1 with TRBJ1-5, with D uncertain. The CDR3 is 17 residues long. V lost 0 bases to trimming and J lost 4 bases, with 16 bases between them. CDR1 and CDR2 from the germline V gene are MGHRA and YSYEKL. CDR3: CASSQDQYRGTNQPQHF. The CDR3 DNA reads TGCGCCAGCAGCCAAGATCAATATCGGGGTACTAATCAGCCCCAGCATTTT.

V and J are TRBV28 and TRBJ1-1; possible D gene TRBD1, 6 bases. This CDR3 comprises 14 residues. The germline gives CDR1 MDHEN, CDR2 SYDVKM. Trimming pared 7 bases from V and 5 bases from J, leaving 17 bases between. As DNA, the CDR3 is TGTGCCAGCACCAACGGGGGGCAAAGAACTGAAGCTTTCTTT. Its translation: CASTNGGQRTEAFF.

The rearrangement joins TRBV5-1 to TRBJ1-2; D ambiguous. There are 14 residues in the CDR3. Germline values: CDR1 SGHRS, CDR2 YFSETQ. Trimming pared 0 bases from V and 8 bases from J, leaving 14 bases between. The CDR3 here is CASSLAQDYGGYTF. The CDR3 nucleotides read TGCGCCAGCAGCTTGGCACAAGACTATGGGGGCTACACCTTC.

The V and J genes are TRBV28 and TRBJ1-1; a weak D match, TRBD1 (6 bases). Germline values: CDR1 MDHEN, CDR2 SYDVKM. CDR3 length: 14 residues. V was clipped by 5 bases and J by 2 bases, with 12 bases between them. CDR3 in amino acids: CASSKQTGNTEAFF. The CDR3 DNA follows: TGTGCCAGCAGTAAACAGACAGGAAACACTGAAGCTTTCTTT.

CDR3 DNA: TGTGCCAGCAGCTCACGGACAGTCATGAACACTGAAGCTTTCTTT. Its translation is CASSSRTVMNTEAFF. The chain is built from TRBV7-8 and TRBJ1-1, with a possible D match to TRBD1 (6 bases). Trimming stripped 4 bases from V and 0 bases from J, with 12 bases between. Germline V gives CDR1 SGHVS, CDR2 FQNEAQ. This CDR3 contains 15 residues. Full variable domain (remainder filled in from reference TRBV7-8 and TRBJ1-1): GAGVSQSPRYKVAKRGQDVALRCDPISGHVSLFWYQQALGQGPEFLTYFQNEAQLDKSGLPSDRFFAERPEGSVSTLKIQRTQQEDSAVYLCASSSRTVMNTEAFFGQGTRLTVV.

This chain joins TRBV7-9 and TRBJ2-7; 9 nucleotides align to TRBD1. CDR1 and CDR2 from the germline V gene are SEHNR and FQNEAQ (reference sequence). The CDR3 is 17 amino acids. V was clipped by 5 bases and J by 5 bases; unmatched bases: 16. The CDR3 loop is CASSPTIRTTGGDEQYF. The CDR3 coding sequence is TGTGCCAGCAGCCCGACGATTAGGACTACAGGGGGCGACGAGCAGTACTTC. Using reference TRBV7-9 and TRBJ2-7 for the parts outside the CDR3, the full variable domain is DTGVSQNPRHKITKRGQNVTFRCDPISEHNRLYWYRQTLGQGPEFLTYFQNEAQLEKSRLLSDRFSAERPKGSFSTLEIQRTEQGDSAMYLCASSPTIRTTGGDEQYFGPGTRLTVT.

The V call is TRBV2, the J call TRBJ2-2, with TRBD1 identical over 7 bases. Germline V gene lookup returns CDR1 SNHLY and CDR2 FYNNEI. CDR3 length: 15 residues. Trimming removed 8 bases from V and 4 bases from J; junction bases left unmatched: 10. CDR3: CASQGVAGGTGELFF. DNA for the CDR3: TGTGCCAGCCAGGGGGTCGCAGGAGGCACCGGGGAGCTGTTTTTT.

The chain links TRBV2 to TRBJ1-3; no firm D call. Germline V gives CDR1 SNHLY, CDR2 FYNNEI. The CDR3 consists of 14 residues. The V gene lost 4 bases and the J gene lost 0 bases, with 7 bases spanning the gap. In DNA form, the CDR3 reads TGTGCCAGCAGTGTCAGGCCCTCTGGAAACACCATATATTTT. Amino acids: CASSVRPSGNTIYF.

The chain joins TRBV28 to TRBJ1-2, with TRBD1 matching over 8 bases. The germline V gene has CDR1 MDHEN and CDR2 SYDVKM. The CDR3 spans 16 residues. The junction had 14 bases not matched to a gene; V was cut back by 6 bases and J by 5 bases. CDR3 sequence: CASRSSSQGAGYGYTF. The CDR3 coding sequence is TGTGCCAGCAGATCCTCCTCGCAGGGGGCCGGGTATGGCTACACCTTC.

The chain links TRBV18 to TRBJ2-1; weak D call: TRBD1 (6 bases). Germline values: CDR1 KGHSH, CDR2 LQKENI. The CDR3 loop spans 13 amino acids. Deletions cut 0 bases from V and 9 bases from J, with 9 bases between. The chain's CDR3 is CASSPPMTGEQFF. The CDR3 nucleotides read TGTGCCAGCTCACCACCGATGACAGGTGAGCAGTTCTTC.

The chain recombines TRBV7-9 with TRBJ2-7, with TRBD1 matching 7 bases. The CDR3 sequence is 13 residues long. The ends lost 5 bases at V and 2 bases at J; junction bases unmatched: 3. Germline CDR1 SEHNR, CDR2 FQNEAQ (reference sequence). CDR3 coding DNA: TGTGCCAGCAGCGACAGGGTTACCTACGAGCAGTACTTC. Translated: CASSDRVTYEQYF.

The chain carries TRBV6-5 and TRBJ1-1; D might be TRBD1 (5 bases). Germline-derived CDR1 and CDR2 are MNHEY and SVGAGI. The CDR3 is 14 amino acids. V was shortened by 2 bases and J by 0 bases, with 7 bases between the two germline ends. The CDR3 DNA reads TGTGCCAGCAGTTACGGGGCGGTGAACACTGAAGCTTTCTTT. It codes for CASSYGAVNTEAFF.

The chain is built from TRBV6-4 and TRBJ2-2; 11 nucleotides agree with TRBD2. Germline CDR1 MRHNA, CDR2 SNTAGT. This CDR3 comprises 17 residues. J was trimmed by 1 base and V by 2 bases; bases with no gene match: 3. CDR3 region: CASSDTGLAGNTGELFF. The CDR3 bases are TGTGCCAGCAGTGACACCGGACTAGCGGGGAACACCGGGGAGCTGTTTTTT.

This clone was counted a single time. V and J are TRBV30 and TRBJ1-5; TRBD1 might be the D (6 bases). The V gene lost 2 bases and the J gene lost 1 base, with 9 bases spanning the gap. Germline V gives CDR1 GTSNPN, CDR2 SVGIG (reference sequence). CDR3 length equals 14 residues. The CDR3 reads CAWSRGGSNQPQHF. The CDR3 nucleotides read TGTGCCTGGAGTAGGGGGGGGAGCAATCAGCCCCAGCATTTT.

The rearrangement joins TRBV14 to TRBJ2-7; 10 nucleotides align to TRBD2. Per germline, CDR1 SGHDN and CDR2 FVKESK. The length of the CDR3 is 16 residues. V was pared by 4 bases and J by 3 bases, with 9 bases of the junction left unmatched. The CDR3 loop is CASSPAPSGSLYEQYF. The CDR3 DNA reads as TGTGCCAGCAGCCCAGCCCCTAGCGGGAGTCTCTACGAGCAGTACTTC.

The chain uses TRBV7-9 and TRBJ2-1; TRBD2 matches 8 bases. The CDR3 contains 15 residues. V shed 4 bases and J 6 bases; nucleotides not matched to a gene: 8. Germline V gives CDR1 SEHNR, CDR2 FQNEAQ (reference sequence). Here the CDR3 reads CASSSLAGLFNEQFF. The CDR3 DNA reads TGTGCCAGCAGCTCCCTAGCGGGTTTGTTCAATGAGCAGTTCTTC.

This clone was counted between two and nine times. The genes are TRBV25-1 and TRBJ2-3, with 9 positions matching TRBD1. CDR3 size: 18 residues. From germline, CDR1 is MGHDK and CDR2 SYGVNS. With 1 base clipped from V and 3 bases from J, the junction kept 11 bases outside the gene matches. The CDR3 region has the DNA TGTGCCAGCAGTGAATTAAACAGGGGGCGACCGTTTACAGATACGCAGTATTTT. Amino acid sequence: CASSELNRGRPFTDTQYF.

The chain has TRBV6-5 and TRBJ2-4; 7 bases are a match to TRBD1. With V trimmed by 0 bases and J by 15 bases, 11 bases remained unmatched. The CDR3 is 14 residues long. Per the germline V gene, CDR1 is MNHEY and CDR2 is SVGAGI. The CDR3 protein is CASSYSRDRVVTYF. The CDR3 nucleotides are TGTGCCAGCAGTTACTCGAGAGACAGGGTTGTAACGTACTTC.

J is TRBJ2-1 and V is TRBV5-1; the match to TRBD2 covers 9 bases. The germline V gene encodes CDR1 SGHRS and CDR2 YFSETQ. This CDR3 contains 19 residues. Unmatched junction bases numbered 13, after V lost 0 bases and J lost 3 bases. This CDR3 reads CASSLAPSALAGNYNEQFF. The CDR3 nucleotides are TGCGCCAGCAGCTTGGCCCCCTCAGCTCTAGCGGGAAACTACAATGAGCAGTTCTTC.

J is TRBJ1-5 and V is TRBV18, with 8 bases identical to TRBD1. V shed 4 bases, J shed 2 bases, and the junction held 1 base outside the gene matches. Germline CDR1 reads KGHSH; CDR2 reads LQKENI. The length of the CDR3 is 14 residues. This CDR3 reads CASSQGQGNQPQHF. The CDR3 coding sequence is TGTGCCAGCTCACAGGGACAGGGCAATCAGCCCCAGCATTTT.

Only one count was recorded for this clone. The V gene is TRBV5-4, the J gene TRBJ2-1; the D gene is possibly TRBD2 (6 bases). The length of the CDR3 is 13 residues. Trimming removed 3 bases from V and 9 bases from J, with 13 bases in between. CDR1 is SGHNT, CDR2 YYREEE, per germline (reference sequence). In DNA form, the CDR3 reads TGTGCCAGCAGCTCGCGAGAGGAGGGTGAGCAGTTCTTC. Amino acids: CASSSREEGEQFF. Full variable domain (missing parts from reference TRBV5-4 and TRBJ2-1): ETGVTQSPTHLIKTRGQQVTLRCSSQSGHNTVSWYQQALGQGPQFIFQYYREEENGRGNFPPRFSGLQFPNYSSELNVNALELDDSALYLCASSSREEGEQFFGPGTRLTVL.

V gene TRBV19 combines with J gene TRBJ1-1; unclear D gene. Germline-derived CDR1 and CDR2 are LNHDA and SQIVND (reference sequence). There are 13 residues in the CDR3. Trimming shortened V by 7 bases and J by 5 bases, and 14 bases separated the two germline ends. The chain's CDR3 is CASTLIRGTEAFF. Here the CDR3 DNA reads TGTGCCAGTACCCTTATAAGAGGGACTGAAGCTTTCTTT.

V is TRBV2 and J is TRBJ1-1; maybe TRBD1 (6 bases). Looked up from germline, CDR1 is SNHLY and CDR2 is FYNNEI. V lost 6 bases, J lost 3 bases, and 14 bases lay in between. This CDR3 has 14 residues. CDR3 sequence reads: CASRSTGWDTEAFF. In DNA, the CDR3 is TGTGCCAGCAGGTCCACAGGGTGGGACACTGAAGCTTTCTTT.

This clone was detected once. The gene calls are TRBV5-1 and TRBJ2-7; 7 positions match TRBD1. The CDR3 loop spans 13 amino acids. The V gene's germline CDR1 is SGHRS and CDR2 YFSETQ. The V and J ends lost 5 bases and 3 bases, in that order; junction bases with no gene match: 5. CDR3 protein: CASRGDRVYEQYF. The CDR3 DNA is TGCGCCAGCAGAGGGGACAGAGTCTACGAGCAGTACTTC.

J is TRBJ2-3 and V is TRBV7-9; 9 positions match TRBD2. The CDR3 length is 14 residues. Germline CDR1 reads SEHNR; CDR2 reads FQNEAQ (reference sequence). Trimming at V came to 2 bases and at J to 6 bases, leaving 3 bases not matched to a gene. The CDR3 coding sequence is TGTGCCAGCAGCTTACTAGCGGGGTTGGATACGCAGTATTTT. Its translation is CASSLLAGLDTQYF. The full variable domain, completed using reference TRBV7-9 and TRBJ2-3, is DTGVSQNPRHKITKRGQNVTFRCDPISEHNRLYWYRQTLGQGPEFLTYFQNEAQLEKSRLLSDRFSAERPKGSFSTLEIQRTEQGDSAMYLCASSLLAGLDTQYFGPGTRLTVL.